The entry that follows covers one T cell receptor (beta chain) sequence. The data originate from a study of T cell repertoires in cytomegalovirus infection. TCRdb reprocessed the reads via MiXCR and lists one record per CDR3 protein. This sample yields 450,000 to 650,000 distinct CDR3 sequences, of which roughly 29% are seen a single time; 13% belongs to the top ten. The sequenced sample was PBMCs. The receptor was derived from a human donor in good health (CMV status not recorded). Some clones in this sample may be carry-over from other donors' samples.

The DNA for the CDR3 is TGCGCCAGCAGCACAGGACAACGAGAGAACACTGAAGCTTTCTTT. It is translated as CASSTGQRENTEAFF. J is TRBJ1-1 and V is TRBV4-1; D is perhaps TRBD1 (5 bases). Germline values: CDR1 MGHRA, CDR2 YSYEKL. Trimming removed 5 bases at V and 1 base at J, with 14 bases between. The length of the CDR3 is 15 residues.